This note documents a single TCR beta chain sequence. These data belong to a study of blood T cell repertoires in COVID-19. Study as a whole: The analysed material was cDNA or gDNA that came from T cells, B-cell-depleted T cells, or PBMCs.

As originally analysed: Researchers report that nucleated cell counts were estimated from reference gene primer amplification. Method: immunoSEQ multiplex PCR; TCRdb's copy keeps in-frame clones and lacks some. The V and J calls and clone size are taken from that table; D and trimming were inferred from the DNA. Counted here are 250,000 to 300,000 clones, around 90% occurring once; the ten biggest clones make up roughly 2.4%. Sequenced sample: peripheral blood. This sequence was found in a woman aged 45-65 years who had recovered from COVID-19.

The CDR3, as DNA: TGTGCCACCGAAATCCGGGGACAGGGGGCTTACGAGCAGTACTTC. It encodes CATEIRGQGAYEQYF. The V gene is TRBV28, the J gene TRBJ2-7; TRBD1 aligns across 12 bases. CDR1 is MDHEN and CDR2 is SYDVKM in the germline V gene. Trimming cost V 10 bases and J 4 bases; bases outside gene matches: 11. The CDR3 loop spans 15 amino acids.